Given below is one TCR beta chain in context. Its specificity is not known. The method was immunoSEQ multiplex PCR; TCRdb's version includes in-frame clones alone and lacks a portion of them. Of about 120,000 clones in the sample, about nine tenths are singletons; the top ten hold approximately 0.88%. This sample is drawn from a study of T cell clones after liver transplantation. Looked up from germline, CDR1 is SGHTA and CDR2 is FQGNSA. V dropped 5 bases and J dropped 4 bases, with 17 bases sitting between them. CDR3 length: 15 residues. Study results and caveats: Compared with third party-reactive sequences, donor-reactive ones declined more, independent of withdrawal success. In a couple of subjects, few donor cells limited the measurable donor-reactive repertoire.

V usage is TRBV7-2 and J usage is TRBJ1-2, with a tentative D call TRBD1 (6 bases). This sequence was found in a human patient who received a liver transplant. Among the T cells, some may be from the graft donor. The source material was CD4+ T cells from blood, sampled 12 months after liver transplant. The CDR3 coding sequence is TGTGCCAGCAGCGTACGCACAGGGAAGGGCTATGGCTACACCTTC. Its translation: CASSVRTGKGYGYTF.